This record concerns one T cell receptor beta chain sequence. Its antigen is unknown. This entry comes from a study of CD8 T cells in ankylosing spondylitis. Findings and caveats of the study: Ankylosing spondylitis blood appeared to carry a characteristic TCR beta motif of several highly homologous variants. Prior work had noted some motif variants in reactive arthritis blood and synovial fluid. Matched ankylosing spondylitis synovial fluid reportedly contained a significantly enriched population of disease-linked clones.

With molecular barcodes, quantitative 5'-RACE was used to make the TCR beta libraries. TCRdb independently ran MiXCR on the 5' RACE reads; one entry per CDR3 protein. Of approximately 300,000 distinct CDR3 sequences in the sample, around 8% were seen once. Source material: blood, either unsorted or a sorted T cell fraction (not recorded which). This sequence was found in a male donor with ankylosing spondylitis.

The CDR3 DNA reads TGCAGTGCTAGATTTGCAGGACCGAACACTGAAGCTTTCTTT. It codes for CSARFAGPNTEAFF. The genes are TRBV20-1 and TRBJ1-1, with D unclear. There are 14 residues in the CDR3. Trimming stripped 2 bases from V and 1 base from J, with 11 bases between. Germline V gene data show CDR1 as DFQATT and CDR2 as SNEGSKA (reference sequence).